This TCR beta chain was recorded in a study of OX40 agonist ivuxolimab in advanced cancers. On the study more broadly: Patients were given ivuxolimab, an antibody that agonizes OX40 (CD134). Antecedent anti-PD-1, anti-PD-L1 or anti-CTLA-4 therapy was permissible, with over 35% having received some. Three patients had partial responses: one hepatocellular carcinoma, two cutaneous melanoma. Findings and limits, study-wide: Antigen targets of the expanded peripheral T cells went undetermined.

The trim removed 0 bases at V and 2 bases at J, leaving 3 bases unmatched. Germline CDR1 reads MRHNA; CDR2 reads SNTAGT. The CDR3 has 16 residues. Data came from immunoSEQ multiplex PCR; TCRdb stores just in-frame clones and leaves some out. The sample carries about 98,000 clones, roughly nine tenths recorded once. A remark on this clone: The target antigen is unknown.

The gene calls are TRBV6-4 and TRBJ2-3, with 9 positions matching TRBD2. The receptor was derived from an adult with an advanced solid tumor such as melanoma, head and neck, liver or kidney cancer. The sample in question was CD4+ or CD8+ T cells sorted from blood, obtained in a trial of the OX40 agonist ivuxolimab. The CDR3 sequence: CASSDSAGGATDTQYF. The DNA for the CDR3 is TGTGCCAGCAGTGACTCGGCGGGAGGGGCCACAGATACGCAGTATTTT.